The following is a T cell receptor beta chain sequence with its context. Trimming cost V 3 bases and J 4 bases, with 22 bases left between them. The CDR3 has 17 residues. Germline V lookup: CDR1 SGHAT, CDR2 FQNNGV. Treatment reported: about 20 received Ad26.COV2.S at low or high dose, single or two shots; 5 received placebo; per-sample allocation not given. Material that was analyzed had been drawn on day 63 after the first vaccine or placebo injection. These data come from a study of Ad26.COV2.S vaccination and SARS-CoV-2 variants. Study information: Sample donor was a member of the COV1001 Ad26.COV2.S trial arm.

The assay was immunoSEQ multiplex PCR, and TCRdb's table has in-frame clones only and misses some. This repertoire shows about 680,000 clones, roughly 90% found once; its top ten account for about 1.5%. The rearrangement uses TRBV11-2 and TRBJ2-7; D is possibly TRBD1 (6 bases). The starting material was peripheral blood, obtained in a trial of Ad26.COV2.S vaccine versus placebo. The receptor was derived from a person aged 18-65 years who received the Ad26.COV2.S COVID-19 vaccine or a placebo. The CDR3 sequence is CASSLALLQGFGYEQYF. For the CDR3, the DNA is TGTGCCAGCAGCTTGGCCCTCCTGCAGGGGTTTGGATACGAGCAGTACTTC.